This TCR beta chain derives from a study of CDR3 diversity in severe acne. This CDR3 is 18 amino acids long. Germline V lookup: CDR1 SGHVS, CDR2 FQNEAQ. TCRdb re-called the PCR reads through MiXCR, storing one row per CDR3 protein. The sample includes 97,000 or so distinct CDR3 sequences, 51% of them seen just once. A remark on this clonotype: A clone one base away is much larger, so this may be a read error.

The sequencing sample was made of blood. The source of this sequence is a male donor with acne. The chain links TRBV7-8 to TRBJ2-6; TRBD1 aligns across 9 bases. The CDR3 bases are TGTGCCGGCAGCCCCCAGGGACAGGGATCCTCTGGGGCCAACGTCCTGACTTTC. It yields the protein CAGSPQGQGSSGANVLTF.